A selection of T cell receptor beta chains follows, all from one sample in a study of radiation and T cells in renal cell carcinoma. TCRdb keeps only in-frame clones here, not all; method: immunoSEQ multiplex PCR. The sample shows 120,000 to 150,000 clones, 86% of them seen only once. The source was blood, collected from a patient whose treatment included radiotherapy and nephrectomy. These TCRs come from a woman aged 45-65 years with renal cell carcinoma. The CDR3 runs from the conserved cysteine through the conserved F or W. The D gene is left open where the match is weak. Expanded clones get a size class; other rows say once, few or many, or leave the size out.

- TRBJ1-6 - TRBV27 CASGFGGENSPLHF TGTGCCAGCGGTTTCGGGGGGGAAAATTCACCCCTCCACTTT
- TRBJ2-1 - TRBV6-5 CASTASGRLNEQFF TGTGCCAGCACGGCCTCGGGGCGTCTCAATGAGCAGTTCTTC
- TRBJ2-5 TRBD2 TRBV4-2 CASSQELAGQETQYF TGTGCCAGCAGCCAAGAACTAGCGGGACAAGAGACCCAGTACTTC
once TRBJ1-1 - TRBV5-4 CASSLTGGNTEAFF TGTGCCAGCAGCTTGACCGGGGGAAACACTGAAGCTTTCTTT
- TRBJ1-2 TRBD1 TRBV4-3 CASSQYHRGANYGYTF TGCGCCAGCAGCCAATACCACAGGGGGGCTAACTATGGCTACACCTTC
- TRBJ2-7 TRBD2 TRBV28 CASSLGLAGVYEQYF TGTGCCAGCAGTCTTGGACTAGCGGGAGTCTACGAGCAGTACTTC
- TRBJ1-2 TRBD1 TRBV4-3 CASSQTGNYGYTF TGCGCCAGCAGCCAGACAGGGAACTATGGCTACACCTTC
- TRBJ1-3 - TRBV9 CASSVRQGWSGNTIYF TGTGCCAGCAGCGTAAGGCAGGGATGGTCGGGAAACACCATATATTTT
- TRBJ2-3 - TRBV7-2 CASSRDSTDTQYF TGTGCCAGCAGCAGGGACAGCACAGATACGCAGTATTTT
- TRBJ2-1 TRBD2 TRBV5-1 CASSPRTSGNNEQFF TGCGCCAGCAGCCCGCGGACTAGCGGGAACAATGAGCAGTTCTTC
- TRBJ2-2 - TRBV5-6 CASSSNTGELFF TGTGCCAGCAGCTCTAACACCGGGGAGCTGTTTTTT
- TRBJ2-3 TRBD1 TRBV28 CASSGETGVGTDTQYF TGTGCCAGCAGTGGGGAGACAGGGGTCGGGACAGATACGCAGTATTTT
- TRBJ2-7 TRBD1 TRBV29-1 CSVPDRGLGEQYF TGCAGCGTTCCGGACAGGGGGTTGGGTGAGCAGTACTTC
- TRBJ2-7 TRBD2 TRBV10-1 CASSGGGEQYF TGCGCCAGCAGTGGGGGGGGAGAGCAGTACTTC
- TRBJ2-2 - TRBV5-1 CASFTGANTGELFF TGCGCCAGCTTTACGGGGGCGAACACCGGGGAGCTGTTTTTT
- TRBJ1-2 - TRBV19 CASSTPGRLGYTF TGTGCCAGTAGTACCCCGGGCCGCCTTGGCTACACCTTC
few TRBJ2-3 - TRBV19 CASSIGSAASTDTQYF TGTGCCAGTAGTATCGGGAGCGCTGCTAGCACAGATACGCAGTATTTT
- TRBJ1-4 - TRBV7-2 CASSRIGEKLFF TGTGCCAGCAGCCGAATCGGGGAAAAACTGTTTTTT
- TRBJ2-3 - TRBV7-9 CASSLALTLDTQYF TGTGCCAGCAGCTTGGCCCTGACTTTAGATACGCAGTATTTT
- TRBJ1-5 - TRBV7-2 CASSLVGLGSQPQHF TGTGCCAGCAGCTTAGTAGGTCTCGGGAGTCAGCCCCAGCATTTT
- TRBJ2-7 TRBD1 TRBV6-5 CASKGQGSFYEQYF TGTGCCAGCAAGGGACAGGGGAGCTTTTACGAGCAGTACTTC
once TRBJ1-5 TRBD1 TRBV30 CAWSQGAGNQPQHF TGTGCCTGGAGCCAGGGGGCGGGAAATCAGCCCCAGCATTTT
- TRBJ2-1 - TRBV7-8 CASRTFSGSSYNEQFF TGTGCCAGCAGGACTTTTTCAGGGAGCTCCTACAATGAGCAGTTCTTC
- TRBJ1-2 - TRBV7-3 CASSPGSTAVANGYTF TGTGCCAGCAGCCCCGGATCGACGGCAGTGGCGAACGGCTACACCTTC
- TRBJ2-1 - TRBV7-2 CASSLSGKRNEQFF TGTGCCAGCAGCCTATCAGGAAAGCGCAATGAGCAGTTCTTC
- TRBJ2-7 - TRBV7-8 CASSLRPYEQYF TGTGCCAGCAGCCTGAGGCCTTACGAGCAGTACTTC
- TRBJ2-5 TRBD2 TRBV11-3 CASSLGTSGIETQYF TGTGCCAGCAGCCTCGGGACTAGCGGGATAGAGACCCAGTACTTC
- TRBJ1-1 - TRBV7-2 CASSYYRNTEAFF TGTGCCAGCAGCTACTACAGGAATACTGAAGCTTTCTTT
- TRBJ2-1 - TRBV10-3 CATKEKLENEQFF TGTGCCACCAAGGAGAAACTAGAAAATGAGCAGTTCTTC
- TRBJ1-2 - TRBV28 CASTTSTSYGYTF TGTGCCAGCACCACCTCAACGAGCTATGGCTACACCTTC
- TRBJ1-3 - TRBV5-1 CATRDSSGNTIYF TGCGCCACCCGGGATAGCTCTGGAAACACCATATATTTT
once TRBJ2-7 - TRBV6-5 CASTEVGPYEQYF TGTGCCAGCACTGAGGTGGGACCCTACGAGCAGTACTTC
- TRBJ2-5 TRBD1 TRBV19 CASSPQDRSETQYF TGTGCCAGTAGCCCTCAGGACAGGTCGGAGACCCAGTACTTC
- TRBJ1-4 - TRBV29-1 CSVGDNEKLFF TGCAGCGTTGGGGATAATGAAAAACTGTTTTTT
- TRBJ1-1 - TRBV6-1 CASSYPRGDTEAFF TGTGCCAGCAGTTATCCGCGGGGAGACACTGAAGCTTTCTTT
- TRBJ2-7 TRBD2 TRBV10-3 CAISGWTSGSSEQYF TGTGCCATCAGTGGCTGGACTAGCGGGAGCTCCGAGCAGTACTTC
- TRBJ2-5 TRBD2 TRBV5-1 CASSLGGAGEETQYF TGCGCCAGCAGCTTGGGCGGAGCGGGGGAAGAGACCCAGTACTTC
- TRBJ2-5 TRBD1 TRBV7-2 CASSFGQGGQETQYF TGTGCCAGCAGCTTCGGACAGGGGGGCCAAGAGACCCAGTACTTC
- TRBJ2-5 - TRBV11-2 CASSYGGQETQYF TGTGCCAGCAGCTATGGGGGGCAAGAGACCCAGTACTTC
- TRBJ1-2 TRBD1 TRBV9 CASSLTGGNGYTF TGTGCCAGCAGCCTAACAGGGGGCAATGGCTACACCTTC
- TRBJ1-1 - TRBV20-1 CSARVGTEAFF TGCAGTGCTCGGGTTGGGACTGAAGCTTTCTTT
few TRBJ2-7 - TRBV28 CASSTGYEQYF TGTGCCAGCAGTACGGGATACGAGCAGTACTTC
- TRBJ2-5 - TRBV29-1 CSVDGNHEETQYF TGCAGCGTTGACGGTAATCATGAGGAGACCCAGTACTTC
- TRBJ2-5 - TRBV15 CATGEIGVGMETQYF TGTGCCACGGGCGAGATCGGGGTCGGGATGGAGACCCAGTACTTC
- TRBJ2-5 - TRBV19 CASSPGVGGEETQYF TGTGCCAGTAGTCCGGGGGTAGGGGGTGAGGAGACCCAGTACTTC
few TRBJ2-2 - TRBV18 CASSPIVMARELFF TGTGCCAGCTCACCAATTGTCATGGCCCGGGAGCTGTTTTTT
- TRBJ2-5 - TRBV10-1 CASSAALQETQYF TGCGCCAGCAGTGCAGCGCTCCAAGAGACCCAGTACTTC
- TRBJ2-7 - TRBV28 CASSNSYEQYF TGTGCCAGCAGCAATTCTTACGAGCAGTACTTC
- TRBJ1-2 - TRBV18 CASSPPSARPMYGYTF TGTGCCAGCTCACCACCGTCGGCCAGGCCCATGTACGGCTACACCTTC
- TRBJ2-3 - TRBV5-1 CASSAAGSGDTQYF TGCGCCAGCAGCGCTGCAGGGTCGGGAGATACGCAGTATTTT
- TRBJ1-3 - TRBV2 CASSVLGADTIYF TGTGCCAGCAGTGTTCTGGGGGCAGACACCATATATTTT
- TRBJ2-7 - TRBV28 CASSYPLARQQYF TGTGCCAGCAGCTATCCCTTGGCCCGACAGCAGTACTTC
- TRBJ2-1 - TRBV6-5 CASSYAGWNEQFF TGTGCCAGCAGTTACGCAGGGTGGAATGAGCAGTTCTTC
- TRBJ1-1 - TRBV18 CASSPLLSGNTEAFF TGTGCCAGCTCACCACTTTTATCCGGGAACACTGAAGCTTTCTTT